Each of the 18 T cell receptor beta chains below was sequenced from the same sample in a study of a mutant IDH1 vaccine in newly diagnosed glioma. The time point is: week 47, end of study. Doses comprised 300 ug of mutant IDH1 20-mer peptide each, plus topical imiquimod. The antigens these receptors bind are not known. Method: immunoSEQ multiplex PCR; TCRdb's copy keeps in-frame clones and lacks some. The sample holds roughly 11,000 clones, 65% to 85% seen once. Here the sequenced sample was PBMCs, taken from a glioma patient whose treatment included an IDH1 peptide vaccine. The receptors shown here come from a man aged 30-40 years with glioma.

Only a few counts were recorded for this clone. The CDR3 coding sequence is TGTGCCAGCAGTTACCAGGGGGGGCCAAGGACTGAAGCTTTCTTT. Amino acid sequence: CASSYQGGPRTEAFF. The rearrangement joins TRBV6-5 to TRBJ1-1, with TRBD1 matching over 7 bases. This CDR3 has 15 residues. After removal of 2 bases from V and 5 bases from J, the junction contained 8 bases not matched to a gene. Germline-derived CDR1 and CDR2 are MNHEY and SVGAGI.

The count of this clone is one. The J gene is TRBJ1-2, the V gene TRBV7-2, with TRBD1 matching over 12 bases. Per germline, CDR1 SGHTA and CDR2 FQGNSA. This CDR3 spans 16 amino acids. With V trimmed by 1 base and J by 7 bases, 7 bases remained unmatched. CDR3 sequence (DNA): TGTGCCAGCAGCTTAGGATGGGACAGGGGGCACTCTGGCTACACCTTC. This sequence encodes CASSLGWDRGHSGYTF. Full variable domain (missing parts from reference TRBV7-2 and TRBJ1-2): GAGVSQSPSNKVTEKGKDVELRCDPISGHTALYWYRQSLGQGLEFLIYFQGNSAPDKSGLPSDRFSAERTGGSVSTLTIQRTQQEDSAVYLCASSLGWDRGHSGYTFGSGTRLTVV.

This clone is medium-sized (0.01 to 0.1%) by share. The rearrangement links TRBV18 to TRBJ2-1, with D unclear. CDR1 is KGHSH, CDR2 LQKENI, per germline. The CDR3 extends over 11 amino acids. Trimming took 5 bases from V and 8 from J, leaving 7 bases between them. CDR3 sequence reads: CASSAWYEQFF. CDR3 coding DNA: TGTGCCAGCTCAGCCTGGTATGAGCAGTTCTTC.

The chain links TRBV6-6 to TRBJ1-5; no firm D call. This CDR3 is built from 12 residues. Trimming cost V 6 bases and J 6 bases, with 9 bases left between them. CDR1 and CDR2 (germline): MNHNY, SVGAGI (reference sequence). CDR3 sequence: CASSLVGQPQHF. The CDR3 DNA follows: TGTGCCAGCAGCCTGGTAGGTCAGCCCCAGCATTTT.

CDR3 protein: CASSFLTSGPTDTQYF. The CDR3 DNA follows: TGTGCCAGCAGCTTTCTTACTAGCGGGCCCACAGATACGCAGTATTTT. The chain recombines TRBV7-2 with TRBJ2-3, with 9 bases aligning to TRBD2. Trimming cost V 3 bases and J 2 bases; bases outside gene matches: 6. Germline CDR1 and CDR2: SGHTA and FQGNSA. The length of the CDR3 is 16 residues.

The gene calls are TRBV5-1 and TRBJ1-2; no clear D. Germline V gene lookup returns CDR1 SGHRS and CDR2 YFSETQ. V dropped 2 bases and J dropped 1 base, with 3 bases sitting between them. The CDR3 runs 12 residues. CDR3 sequence (DNA): TGCGCCAGCAGCTTCGGTAACTATGGCTACACCTTC. It encodes CASSFGNYGYTF.

In DNA, the CDR3 is TGCGCCAGCAGCCACAAGATCTTGGCGACGGGACAGAGCTCCTACGAGCAGTACTTC. It specifies CASSHKILATGQSSYEQYF. This chain uses TRBV4-1 with TRBJ2-7; 7 positions agree with TRBD1. The CDR3 sequence is 19 residues long. V was clipped by 3 bases and J by 0 bases; unmatched bases: 17. Germline V gene sequence: CDR1 MGHRA, CDR2 YSYEKL.

The chain carries TRBV7-9 and TRBJ1-5; D may be TRBD1 (6 bases). The CDR3 sequence is 16 residues long. Germline CDR1 reads SEHNR; CDR2 reads FQNEAQ (reference sequence). The V gene lost 4 bases and the J gene lost 12 bases, with 25 bases spanning the gap. CDR3 sequence: CASSSTSTAHGGLQHF. The CDR3 DNA reads as TGTGCCAGCAGCTCGACCTCGACAGCCCACGGGGGGCTCCAGCATTTT.

V gene TRBV7-8 combines with J gene TRBJ1-1; D not certain. V lost 1 base and J lost 6, with 6 bases in between. The CDR3 extends over 12 amino acids. Looked up from germline, CDR1 is SGHVS and CDR2 is FQNEAQ. Written as DNA, the CDR3 is TGTGCCAGCAGCTTAGTGGCTTCTGAAGCTTTCTTT. It translates to CASSLVASEAFF.

The chain recombines TRBV30 with TRBJ1-1; D call uncertain. CDR3 length: 13 amino acids. From germline, CDR1 is GTSNPN and CDR2 SVGIG (reference sequence). V was pared by 3 bases and J by 3 bases, with 11 bases between. CDR3 in DNA: TGTGCCTGGAGCCCACCTGGGTACACTGAAGCTTTCTTT. Protein product: CAWSPPGYTEAFF.

This clone appeared a single time. The V gene is TRBV7-6, the J gene TRBJ2-1, with TRBD1 matching 7 bases. Germline loops: CDR1 SGHVS, CDR2 FNYEAQ. J lost 7 bases, V lost 1 base, and 10 bases had no gene match. The CDR3 extends over 16 amino acids. The chain's CDR3 is CASSLEGAGGRNEQFF. The CDR3, as DNA: TGTGCCAGCAGCTTAGAGGGGGCAGGGGGTCGTAATGAGCAGTTCTTC.

V usage is TRBV5-6 and J usage is TRBJ1-1; 11 bases are a match to TRBD1. The CDR3 contains 16 residues. Germline trimming cut 4 bases from V and 4 bases from J; bases unmatched to any gene: 9. Germline CDR1 is SGHDT and CDR2 is YYEEEE. The CDR3 DNA reads as TGTGCCAGCAGCCGGACAGGGGGCCCCCTCGGCACTGAAGCTTTCTTT. Translation: CASSRTGGPLGTEAFF.

The chain employs TRBV5-1 and TRBJ1-2; D may be TRBD1 (6 bases). V shed 4 bases and J shed 3 bases, with 16 bases lying between them. The CDR3 is 15 residues long. CDR1 and CDR2 (germline): SGHRS, YFSETQ. CDR3 residues: CASSRSRGPDYGYTF. CDR3 coding DNA: TGCGCCAGCAGCCGATCCCGGGGGCCCGACTATGGCTACACCTTC. Variable domain in full (rest from reference TRBV5-1 and TRBJ1-2): KAGVTQTPRYLIKTRGQQVTLSCSPISGHRSVSWYQQTPGQGLQFLFEYFSETQRNKGNFPGRFSGRQFSNSRSEMNVSTLELGDSALYLCASSRSRGPDYGYTFGSGTRLTVV.

The gene calls are TRBV10-1 and TRBJ2-2; D perhaps matches TRBD1 (5 bases). This CDR3 is built from 14 residues. Germline CDR1 and CDR2: WNHNN and SYGVQD (reference sequence). V was trimmed by 2 bases and J by 5 bases, leaving 9 bases between them. CDR3 nucleotides: TGCGCCAGCAGTGAGCAGGGTTTTACCGGGGAGCTGTTTTTT. The encoded protein is CASSEQGFTGELFF.

The chain combines TRBV19 with TRBJ1-3; D gene unclear. The germline V gene has CDR1 LNHDA and CDR2 SQIVND (reference sequence). Trimming pared 3 bases from V and 4 bases from J, leaving 7 bases between. The CDR3 covers 13 residues. The CDR3 sequence: CASSIRFGNTIYF. The CDR3 DNA sequence: TGTGCCAGTAGTATCCGTTTCGGAAACACCATATATTTT. Full variable domain (missing parts from reference TRBV19 and TRBJ1-3): DGGITQSPKYLFRKEGQNVTLSCEQNLNHDAMYWYRQDPGQGLRLIYYSQIVNDFQKGDIAEGYSVSREKKESFPLTVTSAQKNPTAFYLCASSIRFGNTIYFGEGSWLTVV.

This sequence joins TRBV27 and TRBJ1-2, with D possibly being TRBD1 (6 bases). V lost 2 bases and J 1 base, leaving 14 bases between the germline ends. Germline V gene data show CDR1 as MNHEY and CDR2 as SMNVEV (reference sequence). The CDR3 runs to 16 residues. The CDR3 loop is CASSLLAGGGNYGYTF. DNA for the CDR3: TGTGCCAGCAGTTTACTTGCCGGGGGCGGTAACTATGGCTACACCTTC.

The chain uses TRBV18 and TRBJ2-3, with D possibly TRBD2 on 5 matching bases. This CDR3 is built from 16 residues. Between the trimmed V and J ends, which lost 1 base and 0 bases, there was a span of 11 bases. From germline, CDR1 is KGHSH and CDR2 LQKENI. CDR3 residues: CASSPQPGWSTDTQYF. The CDR3 nucleotides read TGTGCCAGCTCACCACAGCCGGGATGGAGCACAGATACGCAGTATTTT.

This chain uses TRBV5-4 with TRBJ2-4; 10 nucleotides line up with TRBD2. The CDR3 length is 18 residues. Germline CDR1 reads SGHNT; CDR2 reads YYREEE (reference sequence). J was trimmed by 2 bases and V by 5 bases; bases with no gene match: 13. The CDR3 here is CASSSGTSVSLTKNIQYF. The CDR3 coding sequence is TGTGCCAGCAGTTCCGGGACTAGCGTATCTTTAACCAAAAACATTCAGTACTTC.